The entry below describes one T cell receptor beta chain. It has no known antigen specificity. No base-level quality is on record; no much larger clone is a single base apart. Systemically healthy Caucasian individuals from Russia, about 38 in total and aged about 6 to 100 years, were included as donors. Each donor gave around 9 milliliters of peripheral blood, collected into EDTA-treated Vacutainer tubes. Ficoll-Paque density-gradient centrifugation was used to isolate PBMCs, with at least 6 million obtained per sample. Trizol reagent was used to extract total RNA from the PBMCs, yielding at least 5 micrograms per sample. For every donor, flow cytometry on a PBMC aliquot measured the percentage of naive CD45RAhigh/CD27high T cells. This sample is part of a study of blood T cells in healthy people across ages (dated by TCRdb to about 2015). Notes on the research overall: In model experiments, template switching captured about one uniquely barcoded TCR beta cDNA molecule for every two T cells. To track age-related changes in TCR beta repertoire diversity, the study relied on deep sequencing normalized with unique cDNA molecular identifiers. Donors were grouped into four age groups: young (average approximately 15 years), middle-aged (around 39), aged (about 60) and long-lived (approximately 81). To avoid experimental bias, donors of different ages were spread randomly across the sequencing lanes. Two additional independent replicas of 1 million unique cDNA reads from the same blood draw were analyzed for two donors (one aged 18 to 29 and one aged 80 or older).

Libraries came from 5' RACE. The run used an Illumina HiSeq 2500. A second roughly 6 to 11 cycle PCR used a sample-barcoded 5' primer and a J-beta primer mix. Each TCR beta cDNA molecule received a unique molecular identifier from a template-switch 5' adaptor carrying 12 random nucleotides. At least 2.5 million CDR3-containing paired-end reads were obtained from each sample. The Mint cDNA synthesis kit, primed by a TRBC-specific oligonucleotide, was used to synthesize first-strand cDNA from all RNA. Following uracil-DNA glycosylase treatment, a first 18-cycle PCR with universal primers M1SS and BC2_uni_R was performed on all cDNA. On the study's bioinformatics: Normalization of each sample was performed by random selection of 1 million high-quality reads, each carrying a distinct molecular identifier. Instead of being binned into consensus sequences, reads with shared molecular identifiers were discarded. MiTCR, set to a Q25 quality threshold and the strictest error-elimination algorithm, was used for CDR3 identification, clonotype clustering and error correction. A nonparametric unseen species model using Euler transformation provided a lower-bound estimate of total TCR beta diversity. TCRdb itself trimmed the public reads at Q25 with fastp, ran MiXCR and retained productive beta chains. Identical CDR3 proteins give one entry, which carries the most common genes and DNA. In this record, the V and J calls reflect TCRdb's handling and not the investigators' own analysis. This sample comprises fewer than 900,000 distinct CDR3 sequences, roughly 35% of them detected only once. 10% to 15% of the sample rests with the top ten.

V drops 4 bases and J drops 3 bases, leaving 23 bases in between. The CDR3 holds 18 amino acids from the cysteine to the phenylalanine. The DNA shown is the 54-base CDR3, in frame from base 1. Via the germline V gene (reference sequence), CDR1 is SGHKS and CDR2 YYEKEE. The paper's findings and limits, for the study overall: Estimates of total diversity from one million sequenced T cells were regarded as lower bounds and underestimates. Compared with the aged group, the long-lived group had more naive CD4+ T cells, fewer expanded clones and increased TCR diversity, a pattern suggesting age selection. Conclusive comparison of naive and antigen-experienced compartments was prevented by the profiling of bulk unsorted PBMCs. Observed TCR beta diversity correlated strongly with the percentage of naive T cells measured by flow cytometry. As age increased, observed TCR beta diversity per million T cells dropped in a roughly linear way, and a significant reduction was already evident by age 40. The CMV infection status of donors was not known, potentially confounding age-related changes in expanded clonotypes.

This clonotype originated in a man aged 18 to 29 in good health. The rearranged chain carries TRBV5-5 and TRBJ1-5, with no confident D gene call. The sequenced sample was blood. The bases are TGTGCCAGCAGCGACGATTCGACCGGGATTAACTCCAATCAGCCCCAGCATTTT. Its product reads: CASSDDSTGINSNQPQHF.